This T cell receptor beta chain was observed in a study of beta chain features in type 1 diabetes. The wider study: Healthy donors and patients showed comparable age, gender and cell yields. Sorted cells, 90 million to 120 million in number, were examined across all samples.

Every bit of the isolated RNA underwent reverse transcription, so sequencing read expressed TCRB transcripts. TCRdb's table, derived via immunoSEQ multiplex PCR, lists solely in-frame clones and lacks some. Of hundreds of thousands of clones in the sample, over 12% were seen once. Study observations and caveats: Type 1 diabetes patients had TCRB CDR3s that were shorter (moderately but significantly so) in all four CD4+ subsets.

Germline CDR1 and CDR2: SEHNR and FQNEAQ (reference sequence). V was trimmed by 11 bases and J by 2 bases, leaving 9 bases between them. The CDR3 is 12 amino acids. This clone was seen a few times. What it binds is not known. V gene TRBV7-9 combines with J gene TRBJ2-2, with D possibly being TRBD1 (6 bases). The sequence came from a man aged 18 to 30 with type 1 diabetes. The sequenced sample was naive CD4+ T cells from blood. CDR3 nucleotides: TGTGCCGTGGACAGTAACACCGGGGAGCTGTTTTTT. Translation gives CAVDSNTGELFF.